One T cell receptor (beta chain) is described in this entry. Its antigen is not known. A junction end diverges from the germline sequence, so it may reflect a read error. The PCR employed 60 Vbeta primers together with 13 Jbeta primers. Profiling relied on immunoSEQ multiplex PCR, and the TCRdb table lists in-frame clones only, not all of them. This table has 99,000 or so clones, around 10% appearing once. This CDR3 contains 14 residues. Germline CDR1 and CDR2: MNHEY and SMNVEV (reference sequence). The data were obtained in a study of cytomegalovirus exposure and HLA in healthy donors. Study information: There were around 100 million unique TCR beta sequences, drawn from 150 million to 200 million T cells, in an earlier analysis.

General study points: Earlier analysis looked at TCR beta V segments, and most were productive about 87% or about 30% of the time. In a later analysis, a missense DCLRE1C variant was linked to TCR beta V- and J-gene trimming.

The sequencing sample was made of PBMCs. The TCR comes from a man aged 40-55 years in good health and CMV-seropositive. The chain employs TRBV27 and TRBJ2-1, with 13 bases identical to TRBD2. In nucleotides, the CDR3 is TGTGCCAGCAGACTAGCGGGAGGGAACAATAAGCAGTTCTTC. This gives the protein CASRLAGGNNKQFF.